The present entry profiles one TCR beta chain with its context. Original handling: Amplifying reference gene primers gave estimates of nucleated cell counts. Profiled with immunoSEQ multiplex PCR; TCRdb holds only in-frame clones, not every one. From that table come the V and J calls and clone size; the DNA was used to work out D and trimming. Found here are about 400,000 clones, around 86% of them singletons; the top ten hold over 2.5%. V shed 5 bases and J 5 bases; nucleotides not matched to a gene: 17. Germline assignment: CDR1 MNHEY and CDR2 SVGEGT. The CDR3 has 19 amino acids. These data originate in a study of blood T cell repertoires in COVID-19. Turning to the study itself: Samples of COVID-19 (acute and convalescent) were obtained from the United States, Italy and Spain. The analysed material was cDNA or gDNA that came from T cells, B-cell-depleted T cells, or PBMCs.

The chain carries TRBV6-2 or TRBV6-3 and TRBJ2-5, with TRBD2 identical over 13 bases. The sequence came from a human donor in a cohort sampled during active COVID-19. The sequencing sample was made of peripheral blood. The CDR3 region is CASSSPAQLAGGPWETQYF. The CDR3 DNA sequence: TGTGCCAGCAGTAGTCCGGCTCAACTAGCGGGAGGGCCGTGGGAGACCCAGTACTTC.